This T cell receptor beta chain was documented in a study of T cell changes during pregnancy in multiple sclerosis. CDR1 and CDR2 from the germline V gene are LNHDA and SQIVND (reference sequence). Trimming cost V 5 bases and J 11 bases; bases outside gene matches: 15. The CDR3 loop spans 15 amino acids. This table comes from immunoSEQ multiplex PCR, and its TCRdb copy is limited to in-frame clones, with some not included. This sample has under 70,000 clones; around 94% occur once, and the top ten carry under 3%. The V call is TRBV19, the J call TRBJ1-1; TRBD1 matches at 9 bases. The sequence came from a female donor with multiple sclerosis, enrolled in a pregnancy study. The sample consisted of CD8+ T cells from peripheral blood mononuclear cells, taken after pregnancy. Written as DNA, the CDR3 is TGTGCCAGTAGTTCCCCAACAGGACAGGGGTGGGATGCTTTCTTT. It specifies CASSSPTGQGWDAFF.